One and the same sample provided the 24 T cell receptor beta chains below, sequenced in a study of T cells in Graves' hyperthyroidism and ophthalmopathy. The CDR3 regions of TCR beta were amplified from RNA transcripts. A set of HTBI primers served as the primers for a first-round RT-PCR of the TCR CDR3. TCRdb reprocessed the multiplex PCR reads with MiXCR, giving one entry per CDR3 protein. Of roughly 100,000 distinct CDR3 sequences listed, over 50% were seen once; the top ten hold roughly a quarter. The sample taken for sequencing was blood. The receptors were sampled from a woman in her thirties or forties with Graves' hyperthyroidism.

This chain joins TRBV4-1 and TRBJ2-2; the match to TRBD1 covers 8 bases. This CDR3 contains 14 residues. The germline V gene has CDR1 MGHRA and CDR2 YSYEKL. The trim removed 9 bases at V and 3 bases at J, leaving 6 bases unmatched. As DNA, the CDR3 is TGCGCCAGTAAACAGGGGGATGACACCGGGGAGCTGTTTTTT. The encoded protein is CASKQGDDTGELFF.

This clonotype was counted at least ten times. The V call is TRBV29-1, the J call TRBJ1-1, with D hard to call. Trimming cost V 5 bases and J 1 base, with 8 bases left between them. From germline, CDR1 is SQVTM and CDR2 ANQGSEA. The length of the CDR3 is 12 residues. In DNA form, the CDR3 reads TGCAGCGTTCCACACGCGAACACTGAAGCTTTCTTT. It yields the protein CSVPHANTEAFF.

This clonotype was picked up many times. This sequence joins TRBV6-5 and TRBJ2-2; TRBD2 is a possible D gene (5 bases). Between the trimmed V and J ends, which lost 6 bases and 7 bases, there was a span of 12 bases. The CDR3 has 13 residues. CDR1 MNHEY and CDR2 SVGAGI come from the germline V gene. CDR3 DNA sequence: TGTGCCAGCAGGAGTAGCGTGAACGGGGAGCTGTTTTTT. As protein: CASRSSVNGELFF.

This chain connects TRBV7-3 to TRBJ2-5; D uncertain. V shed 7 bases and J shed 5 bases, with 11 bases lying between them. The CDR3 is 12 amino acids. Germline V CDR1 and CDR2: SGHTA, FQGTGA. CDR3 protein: CASTSTEETQYF. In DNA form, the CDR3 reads TGTGCCAGCACCTCAACAGAGGAGACCCAGTACTTC. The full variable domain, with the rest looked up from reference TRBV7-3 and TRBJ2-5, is GAGVSQTPSNKVTEKGKYVELRCDPISGHTALYWYRQSLGQGPEFLIYFQGTGAADDSGLPNDRFFAVRPEGSVSTLKIQRTERGDSAVYLCASTSTEETQYFGPGTRLLVL.

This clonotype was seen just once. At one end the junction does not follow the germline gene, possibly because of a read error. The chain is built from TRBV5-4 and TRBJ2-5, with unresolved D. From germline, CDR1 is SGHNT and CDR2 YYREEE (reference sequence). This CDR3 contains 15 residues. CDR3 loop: CASSLEQAGLETQYF. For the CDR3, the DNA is TGCGCCAGCAGCTTGGAGCAGGCCGGGTTAGAGACCCAGTACTTC.

DNA for the CDR3: TGTGCCAGCAGCTTAACCGGCAGGGGGACTGAAGCTTTCTTT. Residues: CASSLTGRGTEAFF. V is TRBV7-8 and J is TRBJ1-1; 7 bases align to TRBD1. CDR1 and CDR2 from the germline V gene are SGHVS and FQNEAQ. Trimming removed 2 bases from V and 5 bases from J; junction bases left unmatched: 5. This CDR3 region has 14 residues.

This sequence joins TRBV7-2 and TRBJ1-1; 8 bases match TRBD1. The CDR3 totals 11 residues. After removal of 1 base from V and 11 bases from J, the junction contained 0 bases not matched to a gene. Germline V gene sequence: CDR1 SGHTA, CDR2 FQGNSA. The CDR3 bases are TGTGCCAGCAGCTTAGACAGGGGGGCTTTCTTT. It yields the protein CASSLDRGAFF.

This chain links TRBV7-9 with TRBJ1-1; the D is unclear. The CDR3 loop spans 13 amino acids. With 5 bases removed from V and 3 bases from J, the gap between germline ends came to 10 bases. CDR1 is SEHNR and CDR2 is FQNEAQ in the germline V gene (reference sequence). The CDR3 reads CASSRNGDTEAFF. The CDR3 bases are TGTGCCAGCAGCCGGAACGGGGACACTGAAGCTTTCTTT. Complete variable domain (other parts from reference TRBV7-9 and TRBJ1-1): DTGVSQNPRHKITKRGQNVTFRCDPISEHNRLYWYRQTLGQGPEFLTYFQNEAQLEKSRLLSDRFSAERPKGSFSTLEIQRTEQGDSAMYLCASSRNGDTEAFFGQGTRLTVV.

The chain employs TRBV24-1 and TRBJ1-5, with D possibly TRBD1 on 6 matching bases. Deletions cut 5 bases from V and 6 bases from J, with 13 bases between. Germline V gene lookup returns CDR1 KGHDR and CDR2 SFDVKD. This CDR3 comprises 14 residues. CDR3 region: CATSGRAGAQPQHF. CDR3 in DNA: TGTGCCACCAGTGGCCGGGCAGGGGCTCAGCCCCAGCATTTT.

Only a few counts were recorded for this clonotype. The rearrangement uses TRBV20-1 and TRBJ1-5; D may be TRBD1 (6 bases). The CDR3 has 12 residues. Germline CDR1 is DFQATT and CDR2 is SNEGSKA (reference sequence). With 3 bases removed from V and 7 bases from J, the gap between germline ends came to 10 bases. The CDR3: CSASKGGQPQHF. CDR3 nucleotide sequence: TGCAGTGCTAGTAAGGGGGGACAGCCCCAGCATTTT.

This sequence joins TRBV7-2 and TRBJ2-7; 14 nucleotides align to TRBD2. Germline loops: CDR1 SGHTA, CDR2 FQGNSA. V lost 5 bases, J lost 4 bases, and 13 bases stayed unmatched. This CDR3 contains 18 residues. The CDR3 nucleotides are TGTGCCAGCAGCCCCCGAGGCCCCGGGACTAGCGGGAGTTACGAGCAGTACTTC. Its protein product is CASSPRGPGTSGSYEQYF.

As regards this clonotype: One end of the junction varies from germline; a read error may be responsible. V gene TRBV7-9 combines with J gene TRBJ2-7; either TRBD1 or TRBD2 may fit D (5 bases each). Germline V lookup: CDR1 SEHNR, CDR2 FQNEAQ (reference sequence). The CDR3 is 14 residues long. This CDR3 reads CASSQDQGTGEQYF. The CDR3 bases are TGCGCCAGCAGCCAAGATCAAGGGACGGGCGAGCAGTACTTC.

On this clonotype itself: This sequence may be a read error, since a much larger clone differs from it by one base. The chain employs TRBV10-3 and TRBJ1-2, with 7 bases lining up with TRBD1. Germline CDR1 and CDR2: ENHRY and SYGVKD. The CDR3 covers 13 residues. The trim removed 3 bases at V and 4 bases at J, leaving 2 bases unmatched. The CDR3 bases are TGTGCCATCAGTGACGGGACAGCCTATGGCTACACCTTC. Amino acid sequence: CAISDGTAYGYTF.

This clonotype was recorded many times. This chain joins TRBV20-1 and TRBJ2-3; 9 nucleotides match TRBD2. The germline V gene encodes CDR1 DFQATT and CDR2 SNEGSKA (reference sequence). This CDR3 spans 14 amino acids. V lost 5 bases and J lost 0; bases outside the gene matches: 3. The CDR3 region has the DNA TGCAGTGCTCCTACTAGCGGGAGCACAGATACGCAGTATTTT. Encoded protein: CSAPTSGSTDTQYF.

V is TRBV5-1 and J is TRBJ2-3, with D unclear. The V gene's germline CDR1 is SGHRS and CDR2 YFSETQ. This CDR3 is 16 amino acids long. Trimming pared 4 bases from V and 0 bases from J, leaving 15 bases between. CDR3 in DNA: TGCGCCAGCAGCCTCCCCCGCACTGCTAGCACAGATACGCAGTATTTT. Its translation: CASSLPRTASTDTQYF.

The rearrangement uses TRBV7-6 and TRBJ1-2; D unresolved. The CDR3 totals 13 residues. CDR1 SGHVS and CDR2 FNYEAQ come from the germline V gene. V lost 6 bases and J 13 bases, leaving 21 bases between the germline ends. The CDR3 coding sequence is TGTGCCAGCAGTAGCACCGAGGGATCTGGCCGCACCTTC. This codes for CASSSTEGSGRTF.

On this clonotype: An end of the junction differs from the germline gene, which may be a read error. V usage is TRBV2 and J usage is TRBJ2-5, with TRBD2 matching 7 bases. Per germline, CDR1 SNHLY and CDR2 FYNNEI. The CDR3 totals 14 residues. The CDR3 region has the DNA TGTGCCAGCAGCGAAGGAGCGGGAAGGGAGACCCAGTACTTC. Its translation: CASSEGAGRETQYF.

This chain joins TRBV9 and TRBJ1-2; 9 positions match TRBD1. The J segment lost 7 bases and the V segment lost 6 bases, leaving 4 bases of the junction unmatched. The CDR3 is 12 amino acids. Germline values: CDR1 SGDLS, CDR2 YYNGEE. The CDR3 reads CASTEDRGGYTF. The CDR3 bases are TGTGCCAGCACCGAGGACAGGGGTGGCTACACCTTC. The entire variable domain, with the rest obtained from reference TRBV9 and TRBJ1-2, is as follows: DSGVTQTPKHLITATGQRVTLRCSPRSGDLSVYWYQQSLDQGLQFLIQYYNGEERAKGNILERFSAQQFPDLHSELNLSSLELGDSALYFCASTEDRGGYTFGSGTRLTVV.

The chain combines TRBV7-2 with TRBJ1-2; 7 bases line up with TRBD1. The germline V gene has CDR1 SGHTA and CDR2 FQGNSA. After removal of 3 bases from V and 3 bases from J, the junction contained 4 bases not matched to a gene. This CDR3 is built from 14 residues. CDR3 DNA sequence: TGTGCCAGCAGCTTGGCAGGGGGAGACTATGGCTACACCTTC. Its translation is CASSLAGGDYGYTF.

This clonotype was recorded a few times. CDR3 sequence reads: CASSPQPDMNTEAFF. The CDR3 nucleotides are TGTGCCAGCTCACCACAGCCCGATATGAACACTGAAGCTTTCTTT. V usage is TRBV14 and J usage is TRBJ1-1; D not resolved. The CDR3 is 15 amino acids. Trimming shortened V by 8 bases and J by 0 bases, and 16 bases separated the two germline ends. The germline V gene has CDR1 SGHDN and CDR2 FVKESK.

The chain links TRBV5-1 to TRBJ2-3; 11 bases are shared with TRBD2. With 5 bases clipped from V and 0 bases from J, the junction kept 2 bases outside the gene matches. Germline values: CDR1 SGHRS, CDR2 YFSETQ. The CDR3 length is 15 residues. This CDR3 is CASRLAGASTDTQYF. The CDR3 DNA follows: TGCGCCAGCAGACTAGCGGGAGCCAGCACAGATACGCAGTATTTT.

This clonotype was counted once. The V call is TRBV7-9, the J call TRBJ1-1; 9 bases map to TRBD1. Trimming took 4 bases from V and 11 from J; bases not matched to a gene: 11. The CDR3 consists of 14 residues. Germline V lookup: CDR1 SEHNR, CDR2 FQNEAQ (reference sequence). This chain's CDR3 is CASSYTTGDRVAFF. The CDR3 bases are TGTGCCAGCAGCTACACGACAGGGGACAGGGTGGCTTTCTTT.

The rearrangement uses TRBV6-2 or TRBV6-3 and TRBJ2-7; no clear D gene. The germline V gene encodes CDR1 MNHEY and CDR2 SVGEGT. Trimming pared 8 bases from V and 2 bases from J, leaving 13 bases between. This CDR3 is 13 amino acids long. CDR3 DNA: TGTGCCAGCGCGAGGCACGCAACCTACGAGCAGTACTTC. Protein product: CASARHATYEQYF.

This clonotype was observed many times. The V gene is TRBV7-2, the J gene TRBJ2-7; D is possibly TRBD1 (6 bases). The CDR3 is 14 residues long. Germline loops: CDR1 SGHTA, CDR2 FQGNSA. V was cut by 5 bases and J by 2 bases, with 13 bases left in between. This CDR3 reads CASSPGGQPYEQYF. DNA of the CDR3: TGTGCCAGCAGCCCAGGTGGACAGCCCTACGAGCAGTACTTC.